The 11 T cell receptor beta chains below all came from one sample that was sequenced in a study of graft-versus-host responses after intestinal transplantation. The table came from immunoSEQ multiplex PCR; TCRdb's copy has only in-frame clones and leaves some out. The sample lists roughly 96,000 clones; around 90% were seen once. These receptors lack a known antigen. Sequenced material: unstimulated CD8+ T cells sorted from spleen or lymph node cells, taken before intestinal transplant. The receptors were sampled from a human donor who received an intestinal transplant.

This clone was seen a single time. This chain uses TRBV11-1 with TRBJ2-5; D unclear. The CDR3 covers 13 residues. V gave up 1 base and J gave up 4 bases, with 7 bases separating them. CDR1 SGHAT and CDR2 FQDESV come from the germline V gene (reference sequence). This CDR3 is CASSLENGETQYF. For the CDR3, the DNA is TGTGCCAGCAGCTTAGAGAACGGAGAGACCCAGTACTTC.

This rearrangement joins TRBV29-1 to TRBJ2-1; 7 bases match TRBD1. Trimming removed 4 bases from V and 2 bases from J; junction bases left unmatched: 11. The CDR3 has 16 amino acids. Germline V gives CDR1 SQVTM, CDR2 ANQGSEA. CDR3: CSVVPGTVGTYNEQFF. The CDR3 DNA is TGCAGCGTTGTCCCGGGGACAGTGGGTACCTACAATGAGCAGTTCTTC.

The genes are TRBV5-8 and TRBJ1-1, with D possibly being TRBD1 (5 bases). The V and J ends lost 3 bases and 6 bases respectively, with 12 bases between them. CDR3 length: 13 amino acids. In germline, CDR1 is SGHTS, CDR2 YDEGEE. The CDR3 spells CASSYGGEAEAFF. The CDR3 nucleotides are TGTGCCAGCAGCTACGGGGGGGAAGCTGAAGCTTTCTTT.

This chain joins TRBV7-3 and TRBJ2-2, with a weak D call TRBD2 (5 bases). Germline CDR1 reads SGHTA; CDR2 reads FQGTGA. The CDR3 totals 16 residues. Between the trimmed V and J ends, which lost 2 bases and 3 bases, there was a span of 13 bases. The CDR3 loop is CASSLETSPYTGELFF. In DNA form, the CDR3 reads TGTGCCAGCAGCTTAGAAACTAGTCCCTACACCGGGGAGCTGTTTTTT.

The chain employs TRBV28 and TRBJ1-5; D remains ambiguous. The CDR3 runs 13 residues. Germline V gene lookup returns CDR1 MDHEN and CDR2 SYDVKM. Trimming cost V 3 bases and J 6 bases, with 9 bases left between them. CDR3 DNA: TGTGCCAGCAGTTTTCTGCAGGTTCAGCCCCAGCATTTT. It encodes CASSFLQVQPQHF.

This chain uses TRBV20-1 with TRBJ1-2; D remains ambiguous. CDR3 size: 9 residues. CDR1 DFQATT and CDR2 SNEGSKA come from the germline V gene (reference sequence). Trimming cost V 6 bases and J 4 bases, with 3 bases left between them. The chain's CDR3 is CSASYGYTF. The DNA of the CDR3 is TGCAGTGCGAGCTATGGCTACACCTTC.

This clone was picked up a small number of times. The CDR3, as DNA: TGTGCCAGCAGCGCGGGACGGACTAACTATGGCTACACCTTC. Encoded protein: CASSAGRTNYGYTF. The chain links TRBV7-9 to TRBJ1-2, with D maybe TRBD1 (5 bases). Germline lookup yields CDR1 SEHNR and CDR2 FQNEAQ (reference sequence). Trimming cost V 5 bases and J 0 bases, with 10 bases left between them. CDR3 length equals 14 residues.

V and J are TRBV19 and TRBJ2-7, with 10 bases that match TRBD2. Looked up from germline, CDR1 is LNHDA and CDR2 is SQIVND (reference sequence). The CDR3 length is 15 residues. Losses at the gene ends were 5 bases for V and 4 bases for J; bases not matched to a gene: 8. The CDR3 here is CASSVTGTSDYEQYF. The CDR3 DNA is TGTGCCAGTAGTGTTACCGGGACTAGCGATTACGAGCAGTACTTC. Based on the CDR3 plus reference TRBV19 and TRBJ2-7, the full variable domain is DGGITQSPKYLFRKEGQNVTLSCEQNLNHDAMYWYRQDPGQGLRLIYYSQIVNDFQKGDIAEGYSVSREKKESFPLTVTSAQKNPTAFYLCASSVTGTSDYEQYFGPGTRLTVT.

The V and J genes are TRBV19 and TRBJ1-1; TRBD1 might be the D (5 bases). The V gene lost 6 bases and the J gene lost 3 bases, with 11 bases spanning the gap. CDR3 length: 13 residues. Germline V CDR1 and CDR2: LNHDA, SQIVND (reference sequence). The CDR3 DNA sequence: TGTGCCAGTAGCTCCAGGGTACACACTGAAGCTTTCTTT. Protein sequence: CASSSRVHTEAFF.

The chain combines TRBV19 with TRBJ2-1; 7 bases line up with TRBD2. CDR3 length: 14 residues. V lost 5 bases to trimming and J lost 4 bases; unmatched junction nucleotides: 5. Per germline, CDR1 LNHDA and CDR2 SQIVND (reference sequence). CDR3 sequence reads: CASSWGGDYNEQFF. In nucleotides, the CDR3 is TGTGCCAGTAGTTGGGGGGGGGATTACAATGAGCAGTTCTTC.

The table lists this clone with a few counts. The chain combines TRBV9 with TRBJ1-1; D is unresolved. CDR3 length: 14 amino acids. Trimming shortened V by 0 bases and J by 1 base, and 7 bases separated the two germline ends. Germline V gene sequence: CDR1 SGDLS, CDR2 YYNGEE. The CDR3 here is CASSVAEGNTEAFF. The CDR3 DNA reads as TGTGCCAGCAGCGTAGCTGAGGGGAACACTGAAGCTTTCTTT.